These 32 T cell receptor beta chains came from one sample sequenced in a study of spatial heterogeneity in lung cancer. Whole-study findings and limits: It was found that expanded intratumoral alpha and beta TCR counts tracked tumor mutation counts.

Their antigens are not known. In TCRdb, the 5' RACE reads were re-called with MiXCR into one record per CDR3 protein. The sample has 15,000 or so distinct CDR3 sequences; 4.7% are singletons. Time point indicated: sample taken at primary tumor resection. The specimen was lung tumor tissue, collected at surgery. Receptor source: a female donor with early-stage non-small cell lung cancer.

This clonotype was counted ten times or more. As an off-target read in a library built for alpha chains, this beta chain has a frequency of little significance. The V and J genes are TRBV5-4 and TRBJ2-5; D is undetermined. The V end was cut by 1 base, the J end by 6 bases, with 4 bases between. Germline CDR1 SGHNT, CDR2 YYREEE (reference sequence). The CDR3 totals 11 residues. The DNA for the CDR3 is TGTGCCAGCAGCTTGATGAAGACCCAGTACTTC. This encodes CASSLMKTQYF. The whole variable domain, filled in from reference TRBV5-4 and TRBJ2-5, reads ETGVTQSPTHLIKTRGQQVTLRCSSQSGHNTVSWYQQALGQGPQFIFQYYREEENGRGNFPPRFSGLQFPNYSSELNVNALELDDSALYLCASSLMKTQYFGPGTRLLVL.

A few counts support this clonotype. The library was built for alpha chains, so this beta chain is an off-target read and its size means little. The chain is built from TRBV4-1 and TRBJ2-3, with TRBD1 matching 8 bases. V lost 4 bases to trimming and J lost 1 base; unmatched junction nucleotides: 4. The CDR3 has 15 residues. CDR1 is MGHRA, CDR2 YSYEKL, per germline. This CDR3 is CASSRPDRGTDTQYF. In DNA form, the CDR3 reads TGCGCCAGCAGCCGACCGGACAGGGGCACAGATACGCAGTATTTT.

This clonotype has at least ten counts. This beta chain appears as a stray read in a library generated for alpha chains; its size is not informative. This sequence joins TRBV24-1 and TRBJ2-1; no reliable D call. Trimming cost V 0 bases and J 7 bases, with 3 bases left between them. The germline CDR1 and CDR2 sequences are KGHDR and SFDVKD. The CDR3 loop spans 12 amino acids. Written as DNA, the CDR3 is TGTGCCACCAGTGATTTGCCTAATGAGCAGTTCTTC. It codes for CATSDLPNEQFF.

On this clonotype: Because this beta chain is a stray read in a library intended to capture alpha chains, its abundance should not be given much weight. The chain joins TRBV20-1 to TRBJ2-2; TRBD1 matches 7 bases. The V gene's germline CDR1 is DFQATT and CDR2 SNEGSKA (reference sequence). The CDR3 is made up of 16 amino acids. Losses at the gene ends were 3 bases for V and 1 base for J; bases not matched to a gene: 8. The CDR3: CSARLRGRKNTGELFF. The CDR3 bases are TGCAGTGCTAGGTTAAGGGGGCGTAAGAACACCGGGGAGCTGTTTTTT.

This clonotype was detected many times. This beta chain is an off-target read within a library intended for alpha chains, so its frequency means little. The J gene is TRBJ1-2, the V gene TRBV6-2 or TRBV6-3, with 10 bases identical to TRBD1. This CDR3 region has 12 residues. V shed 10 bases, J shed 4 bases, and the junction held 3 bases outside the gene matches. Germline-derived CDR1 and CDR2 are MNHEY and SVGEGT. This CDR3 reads CATRTGGYGYTF. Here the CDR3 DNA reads TGTGCCACCCGGACAGGGGGCTATGGCTACACCTTC.

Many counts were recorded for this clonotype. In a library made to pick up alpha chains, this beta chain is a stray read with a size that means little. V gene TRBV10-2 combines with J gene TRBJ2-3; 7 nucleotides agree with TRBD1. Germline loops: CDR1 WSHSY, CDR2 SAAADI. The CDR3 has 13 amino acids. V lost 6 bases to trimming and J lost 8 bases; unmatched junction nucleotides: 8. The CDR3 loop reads CASRGQPEGTQYF. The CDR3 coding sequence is TGCGCCAGCAGGGGACAGCCAGAAGGTACGCAGTATTTT.

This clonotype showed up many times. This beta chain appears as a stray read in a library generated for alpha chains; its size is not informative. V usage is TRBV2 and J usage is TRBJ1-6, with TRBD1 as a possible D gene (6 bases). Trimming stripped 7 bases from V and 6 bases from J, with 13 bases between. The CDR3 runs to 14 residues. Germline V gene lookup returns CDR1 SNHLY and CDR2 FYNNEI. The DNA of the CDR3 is TGTGCCAGCACTATACAGGGAGGTAATTCACCCCTCCACTTT. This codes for CASTIQGGNSPLHF.

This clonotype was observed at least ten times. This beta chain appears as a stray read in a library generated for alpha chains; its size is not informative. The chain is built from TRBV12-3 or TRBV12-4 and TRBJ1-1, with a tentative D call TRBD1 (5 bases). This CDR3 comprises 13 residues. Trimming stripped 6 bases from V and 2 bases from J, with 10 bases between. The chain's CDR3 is CASRNQGNTEAFF. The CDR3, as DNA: TGTGCCAGCAGGAACCAGGGTAACACTGAAGCTTTCTTT.

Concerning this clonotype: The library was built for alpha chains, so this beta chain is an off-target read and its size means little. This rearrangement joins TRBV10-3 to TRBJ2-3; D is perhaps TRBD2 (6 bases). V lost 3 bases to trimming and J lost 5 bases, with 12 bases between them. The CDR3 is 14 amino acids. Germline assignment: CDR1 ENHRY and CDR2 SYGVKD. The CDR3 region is CAISEGPSEDTQYF. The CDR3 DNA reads TGTGCCATCAGTGAAGGGCCTAGCGAAGATACGCAGTATTTT.

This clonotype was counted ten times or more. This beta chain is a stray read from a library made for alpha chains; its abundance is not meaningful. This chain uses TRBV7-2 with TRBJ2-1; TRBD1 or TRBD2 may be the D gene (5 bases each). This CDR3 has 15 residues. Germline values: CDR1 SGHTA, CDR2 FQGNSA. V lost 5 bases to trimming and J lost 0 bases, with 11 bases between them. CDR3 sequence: CASSRDASSYNEQFF. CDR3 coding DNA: TGTGCCAGCAGCAGGGACGCTAGCTCCTACAATGAGCAGTTCTTC.

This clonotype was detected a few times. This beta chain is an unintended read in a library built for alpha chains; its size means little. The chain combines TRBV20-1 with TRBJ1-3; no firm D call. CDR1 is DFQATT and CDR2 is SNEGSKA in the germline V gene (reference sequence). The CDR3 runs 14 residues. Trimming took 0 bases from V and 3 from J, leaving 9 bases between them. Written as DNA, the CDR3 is TGCAGTGCTAGAGAAGGCGGTCGTGGAAACACCATATATTTT. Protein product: CSAREGGRGNTIYF.

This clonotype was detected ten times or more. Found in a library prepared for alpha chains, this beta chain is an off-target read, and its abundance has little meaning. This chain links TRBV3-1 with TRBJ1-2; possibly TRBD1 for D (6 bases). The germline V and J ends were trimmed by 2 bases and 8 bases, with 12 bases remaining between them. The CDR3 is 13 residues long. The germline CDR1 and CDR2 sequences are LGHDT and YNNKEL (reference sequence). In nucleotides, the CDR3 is TGTGCCAGCAGCCAAAAAACAGGGAGAGGCTACACCTTC. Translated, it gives CASSQKTGRGYTF.

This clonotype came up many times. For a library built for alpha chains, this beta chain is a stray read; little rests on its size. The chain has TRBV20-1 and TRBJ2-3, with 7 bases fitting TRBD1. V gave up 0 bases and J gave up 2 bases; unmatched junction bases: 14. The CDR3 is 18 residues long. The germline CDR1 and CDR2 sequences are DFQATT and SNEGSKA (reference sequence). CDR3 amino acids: CSARDGARGPVFTDTQYF. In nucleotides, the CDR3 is TGCAGTGCTAGAGATGGAGCTAGGGGGCCGGTTTTCACAGATACGCAGTATTTT.

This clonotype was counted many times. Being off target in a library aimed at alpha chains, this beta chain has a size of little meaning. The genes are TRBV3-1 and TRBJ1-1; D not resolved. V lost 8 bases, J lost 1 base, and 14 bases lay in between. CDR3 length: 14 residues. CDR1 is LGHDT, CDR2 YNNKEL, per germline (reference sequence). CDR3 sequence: CASSDRYRNTEAFF. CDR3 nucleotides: TGTGCCAGCTCAGACCGTTACCGGAACACTGAAGCTTTCTTT.

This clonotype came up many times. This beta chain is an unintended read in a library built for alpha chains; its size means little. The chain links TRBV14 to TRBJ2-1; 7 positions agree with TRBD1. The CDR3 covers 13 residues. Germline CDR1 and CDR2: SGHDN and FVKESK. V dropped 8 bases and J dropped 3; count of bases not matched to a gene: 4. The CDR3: CASSRDSYNEQFF. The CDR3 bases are TGTGCCAGCTCCCGGGACAGCTACAATGAGCAGTTCTTC.

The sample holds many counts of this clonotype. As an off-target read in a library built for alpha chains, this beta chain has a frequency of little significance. CDR3 coding DNA: TGTGCCAGCAGTTACTCGACACAGCGGGGGGGCCCTAGCACAGATACGCAGTATTTT. It specifies CASSYSTQRGGPSTDTQYF. This sequence joins TRBV6-6 and TRBJ2-3, with 10 bases that match TRBD2. Unmatched junction bases numbered 9, after V lost 0 bases and J lost 0 bases. Per the germline V gene, CDR1 is MNHNY and CDR2 is SVGAGI (reference sequence). The CDR3 extends over 19 amino acids.

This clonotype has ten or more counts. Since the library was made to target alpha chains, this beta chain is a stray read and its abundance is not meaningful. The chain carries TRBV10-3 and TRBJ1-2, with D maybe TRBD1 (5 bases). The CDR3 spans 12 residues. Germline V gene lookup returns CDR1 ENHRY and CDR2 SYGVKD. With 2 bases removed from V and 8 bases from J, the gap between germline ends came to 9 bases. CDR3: CAISEQGWGYTF. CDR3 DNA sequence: TGTGCCATCAGTGAGCAGGGATGGGGCTACACCTTC.

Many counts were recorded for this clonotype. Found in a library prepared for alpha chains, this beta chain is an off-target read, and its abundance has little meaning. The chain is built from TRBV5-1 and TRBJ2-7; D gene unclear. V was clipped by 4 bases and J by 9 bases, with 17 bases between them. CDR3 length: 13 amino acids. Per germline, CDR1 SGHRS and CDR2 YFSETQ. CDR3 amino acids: CASSNAGSRGQYF. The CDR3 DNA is TGCGCCAGCAGCAACGCCGGGTCCCGCGGGCAGTACTTC.

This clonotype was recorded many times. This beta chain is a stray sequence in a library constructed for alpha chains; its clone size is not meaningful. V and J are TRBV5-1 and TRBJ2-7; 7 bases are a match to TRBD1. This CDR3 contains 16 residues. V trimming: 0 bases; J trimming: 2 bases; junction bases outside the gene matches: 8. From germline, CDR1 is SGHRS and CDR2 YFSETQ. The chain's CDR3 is CASSLALTGTPYEQYF. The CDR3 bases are TGCGCCAGCAGCTTGGCCCTGACAGGGACGCCCTACGAGCAGTACTTC. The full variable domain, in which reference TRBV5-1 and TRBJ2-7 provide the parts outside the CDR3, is KAGVTQTPRYLIKTRGQQVTLSCSPISGHRSVSWYQQTPGQGLQFLFEYFSETQRNKGNFPGRFSGRQFSNSRSEMNVSTLELGDSALYLCASSLALTGTPYEQYFGPGTRLTVT.

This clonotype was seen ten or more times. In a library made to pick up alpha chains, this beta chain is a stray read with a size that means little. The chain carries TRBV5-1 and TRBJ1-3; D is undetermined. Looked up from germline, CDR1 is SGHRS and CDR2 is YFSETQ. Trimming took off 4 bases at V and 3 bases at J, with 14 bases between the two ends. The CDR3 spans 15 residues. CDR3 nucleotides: TGCGCCAGCAGCCCATGGACGGCTGATGGAAACACCATATATTTT. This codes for CASSPWTADGNTIYF.

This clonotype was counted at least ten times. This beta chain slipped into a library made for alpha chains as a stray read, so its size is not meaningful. The CDR3 sequence is CASSRAGGEKPQHF. In DNA, the CDR3 is TGTGCCAGTAGTAGGGCAGGGGGCGAAAAGCCCCAGCATTTT. The genes are TRBV19 and TRBJ1-5; 8 nucleotides agree with TRBD1. Looked up from germline, CDR1 is LNHDA and CDR2 is SQIVND (reference sequence). With V trimmed by 4 bases and J by 8 bases, 7 bases remained unmatched. This CDR3 spans 14 amino acids.

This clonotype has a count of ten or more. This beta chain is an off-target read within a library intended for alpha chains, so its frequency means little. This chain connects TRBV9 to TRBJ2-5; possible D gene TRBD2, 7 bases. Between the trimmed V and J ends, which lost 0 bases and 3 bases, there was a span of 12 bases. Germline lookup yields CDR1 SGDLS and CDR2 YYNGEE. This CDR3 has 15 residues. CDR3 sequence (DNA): TGTGCCAGCAGCGTAGCGGGGGGCCTCGAAGAGACCCAGTACTTC. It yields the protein CASSVAGGLEETQYF. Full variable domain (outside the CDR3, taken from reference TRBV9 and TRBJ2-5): DSGVTQTPKHLITATGQRVTLRCSPRSGDLSVYWYQQSLDQGLQFLIQYYNGEERAKGNILERFSAQQFPDLHSELNLSSLELGDSALYFCASSVAGGLEETQYFGPGTRLLVL.

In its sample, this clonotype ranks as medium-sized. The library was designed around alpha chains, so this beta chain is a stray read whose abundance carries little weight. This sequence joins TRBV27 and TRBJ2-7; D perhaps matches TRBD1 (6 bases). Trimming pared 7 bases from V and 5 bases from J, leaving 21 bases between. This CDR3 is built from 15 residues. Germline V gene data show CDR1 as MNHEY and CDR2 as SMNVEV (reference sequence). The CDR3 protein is CASNKGGFGRNEQYF. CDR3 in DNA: TGTGCCAGCAATAAAGGGGGTTTTGGGAGAAACGAGCAGTACTTC.

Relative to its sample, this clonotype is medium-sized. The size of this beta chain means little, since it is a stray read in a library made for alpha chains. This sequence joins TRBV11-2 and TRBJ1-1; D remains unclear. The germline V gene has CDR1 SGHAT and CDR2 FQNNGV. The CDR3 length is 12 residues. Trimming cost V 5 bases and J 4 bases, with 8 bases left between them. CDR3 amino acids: CASSLLGTEAFF. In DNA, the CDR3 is TGTGCCAGCAGCCTCCTGGGCACTGAAGCTTTCTTT.

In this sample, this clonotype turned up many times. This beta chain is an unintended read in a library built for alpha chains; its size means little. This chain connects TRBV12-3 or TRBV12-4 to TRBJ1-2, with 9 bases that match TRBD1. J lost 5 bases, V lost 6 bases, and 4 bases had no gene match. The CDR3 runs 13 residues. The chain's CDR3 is CASSTGQGYGYTF. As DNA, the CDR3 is TGTGCCAGCAGCACGGGACAGGGTTATGGCTACACCTTC.

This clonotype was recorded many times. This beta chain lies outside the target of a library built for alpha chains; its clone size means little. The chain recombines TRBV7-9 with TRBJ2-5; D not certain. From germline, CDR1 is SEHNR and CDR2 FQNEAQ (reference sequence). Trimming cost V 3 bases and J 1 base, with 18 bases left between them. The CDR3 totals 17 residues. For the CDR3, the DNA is TGTGCCAGCAGCTTTATATCACTAAGGGTACTCCAAGAGACCCAGTACTTC. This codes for CASSFISLRVLQETQYF.

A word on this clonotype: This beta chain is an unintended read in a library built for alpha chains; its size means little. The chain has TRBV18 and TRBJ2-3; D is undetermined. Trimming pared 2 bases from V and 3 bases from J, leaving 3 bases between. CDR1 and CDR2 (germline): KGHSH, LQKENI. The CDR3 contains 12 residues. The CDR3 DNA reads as TGTGCCAGCTCACCAGGGACAGATACGCAGTATTTT. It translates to CASSPGTDTQYF.

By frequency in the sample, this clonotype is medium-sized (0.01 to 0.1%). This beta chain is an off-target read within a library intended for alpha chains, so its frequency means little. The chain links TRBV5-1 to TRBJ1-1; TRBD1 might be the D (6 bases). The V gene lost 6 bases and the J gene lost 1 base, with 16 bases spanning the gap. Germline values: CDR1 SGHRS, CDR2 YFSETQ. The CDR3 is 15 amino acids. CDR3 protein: CASTASGESNTEAFF. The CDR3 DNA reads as TGCGCCAGCACCGCCTCAGGGGAGTCGAACACTGAAGCTTTCTTT.

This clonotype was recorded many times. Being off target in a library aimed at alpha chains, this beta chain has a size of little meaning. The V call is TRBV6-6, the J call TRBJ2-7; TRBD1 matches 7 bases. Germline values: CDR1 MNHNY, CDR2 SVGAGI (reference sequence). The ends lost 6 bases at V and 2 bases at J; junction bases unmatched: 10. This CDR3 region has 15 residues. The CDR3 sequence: CASSLNRGNPYEQYF. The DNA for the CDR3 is TGTGCCAGCAGCCTTAACAGGGGCAATCCCTACGAGCAGTACTTC.

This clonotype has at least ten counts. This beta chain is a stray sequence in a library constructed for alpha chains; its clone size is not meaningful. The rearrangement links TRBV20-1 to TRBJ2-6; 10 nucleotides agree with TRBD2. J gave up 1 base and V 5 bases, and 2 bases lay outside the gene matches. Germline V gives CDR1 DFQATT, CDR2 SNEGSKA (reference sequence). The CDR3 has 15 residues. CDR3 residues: CSARTSGSGANVLTF. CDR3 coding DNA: TGCAGTGCTCGGACTAGCGGTTCTGGGGCCAACGTCCTGACTTTC.

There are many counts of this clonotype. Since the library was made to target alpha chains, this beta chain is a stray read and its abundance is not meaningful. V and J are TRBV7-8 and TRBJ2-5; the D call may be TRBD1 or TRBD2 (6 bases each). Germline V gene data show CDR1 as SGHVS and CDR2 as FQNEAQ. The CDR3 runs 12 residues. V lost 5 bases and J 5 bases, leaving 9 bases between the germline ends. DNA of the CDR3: TGTGCCAGCAGCGGAGGGGGGGAGACCCAGTACTTC. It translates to CASSGGGETQYF.

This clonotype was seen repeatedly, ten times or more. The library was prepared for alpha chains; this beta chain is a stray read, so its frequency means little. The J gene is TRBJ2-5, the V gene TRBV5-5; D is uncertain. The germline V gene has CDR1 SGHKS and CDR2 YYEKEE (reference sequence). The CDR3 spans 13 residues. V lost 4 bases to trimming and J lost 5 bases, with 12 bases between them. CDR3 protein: CASSLPAVETQYF. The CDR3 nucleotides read TGTGCCAGCAGCCTTCCCGCCGTGGAGACCCAGTACTTC.